These 9 T cell receptor beta chains were all obtained from the same sample, sequenced in a study of blood T cells in healthy people across ages. A sample-barcoded 5' primer and a J-beta primer mix were used in a second PCR of about 6 to 12 cycles. TCRdb fed the 5' RACE reads into MiXCR, producing one record per CDR3 protein. The sample yields 2 million or so distinct CDR3 sequences, about 50% seen once. Sequenced sample: blood. Receptor source: a woman aged 40 to 50 in good health.

The CDR3: CASSYFRQSSYNSPLHF. The CDR3 DNA sequence: TGTGCCAGCAGTTACTTCCGACAGAGCTCCTATAATTCACCCCTCCACTTT. The chain combines TRBV6-5 with TRBJ1-6; D is perhaps TRBD1 (5 bases). Germline CDR1 and CDR2: MNHEY and SVGAGI. V was pared by 1 base and J by 0 bases, with 10 bases between. CDR3 length: 17 residues.

J is TRBJ2-1 and V is TRBV28; 9 bases are shared with TRBD1. Germline V gene data show CDR1 as MDHEN and CDR2 as SYDVKM. V was clipped by 9 bases and J by 6 bases; unmatched bases: 9. The CDR3 covers 14 residues. The CDR3 protein is CASGQGLPSNEQFF. The CDR3 coding sequence is TGTGCCAGTGGACAGGGGCTCCCGTCCAATGAGCAGTTCTTC.

The CDR3 protein is CASSAQGGLKSEAFF. CDR3 nucleotide sequence: TGTGCCAGCAGCGCACAGGGAGGGCTGAAGTCTGAAGCTTTCTTT. The chain uses TRBV7-2 and TRBJ1-1; the D gene is possibly TRBD1 (6 bases). Germline CDR1 is SGHTA and CDR2 is FQGNSA. The V end lost 5 bases, the J end lost 6 bases, and 19 bases lay between the germline ends. The CDR3 length is 15 residues.

There are many counts of this clonotype. This sequence joins TRBV3-1 and TRBJ2-4; D is ambiguous. The CDR3 spans 13 residues. V was trimmed by 0 bases and J by 4 bases, leaving 4 bases between them. From germline, CDR1 is LGHDT and CDR2 YNNKEL (reference sequence). CDR3 amino acids: CASSQDSKNIQYF. The CDR3 DNA is TGTGCCAGCAGCCAAGATAGTAAAAACATTCAGTACTTC.

This clonotype appeared a few times. V usage is TRBV29-1 and J usage is TRBJ2-1, with 11 bases that match TRBD2. CDR1 and CDR2 from the germline V gene are SQVTM and ANQGSEA. This CDR3 is 13 amino acids long. Trimming took 7 bases from V and 10 from J; bases not matched to a gene: 9. The CDR3 reads CSGLAGGRGEQFF. In nucleotides, the CDR3 is TGCAGCGGATTAGCGGGGGGGCGCGGCGAGCAGTTCTTC.

J is TRBJ2-1 and V is TRBV12-3 or TRBV12-4; a possible D gene is TRBD2 (6 bases). The V and J ends lost 10 bases and 9 bases respectively, with 19 bases between them. The CDR3 contains 13 residues. Written as DNA, the CDR3 is TGTGCCACCCAAAGGCGGGAAGGTGGTGAGCAGTTCTTC. Amino acid sequence: CATQRREGGEQFF.

The rearrangement links TRBV27 to TRBJ2-7; 12 bases match TRBD2. This CDR3 has 17 residues. In germline, CDR1 is MNHEY, CDR2 SMNVEV (reference sequence). Trimming removed 2 bases from V and 3 bases from J; junction bases left unmatched: 8. In DNA, the CDR3 is TGTGCCAGCAGTTTAGTCCCTCCGACTAGCGGGGGCTACGAGCAGTACTTC. As protein: CASSLVPPTSGGYEQYF.

The V gene is TRBV6-5, the J gene TRBJ2-4; possibly TRBD2 for D (7 bases). The V and J ends lost 2 bases and 8 bases respectively, with 13 bases between them. The germline V gene encodes CDR1 MNHEY and CDR2 SVGAGI. The CDR3 consists of 14 residues. The CDR3 DNA reads TGTGCCAGCAGTTACGAGGGAGGGGGGGACATTCAGTACTTC. Its translation is CASSYEGGGDIQYF.

The chain links TRBV25-1 to TRBJ2-4, with D perhaps TRBD2 (5 bases). Per the germline V gene, CDR1 is MGHDK and CDR2 is SYGVNS. The CDR3 is 14 residues long. Trimming took 7 bases from V and 0 from J, leaving 10 bases between them. The CDR3 region is CASTDGIAKNIQYF. The CDR3 nucleotides are TGTGCCAGCACCGACGGGATAGCCAAAAACATTCAGTACTTC.